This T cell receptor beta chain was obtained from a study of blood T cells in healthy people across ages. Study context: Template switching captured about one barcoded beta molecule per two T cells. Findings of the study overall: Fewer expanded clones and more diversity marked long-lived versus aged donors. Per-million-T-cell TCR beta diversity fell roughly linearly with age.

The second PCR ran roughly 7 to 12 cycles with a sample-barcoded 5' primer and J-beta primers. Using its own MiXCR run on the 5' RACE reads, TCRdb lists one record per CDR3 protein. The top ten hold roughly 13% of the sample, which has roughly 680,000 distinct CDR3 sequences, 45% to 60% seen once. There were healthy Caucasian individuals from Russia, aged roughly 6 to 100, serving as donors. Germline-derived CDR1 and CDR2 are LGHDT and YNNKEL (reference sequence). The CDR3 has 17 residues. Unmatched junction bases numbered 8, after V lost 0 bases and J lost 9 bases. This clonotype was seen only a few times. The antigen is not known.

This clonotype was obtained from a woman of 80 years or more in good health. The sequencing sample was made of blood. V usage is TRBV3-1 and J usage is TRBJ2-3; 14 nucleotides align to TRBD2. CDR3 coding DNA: TGTGCCAGCAGCCAAGATCGACTAGCGGGAGGGCCTCCGACGCAGTATTTT. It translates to CASSQDRLAGGPPTQYF.